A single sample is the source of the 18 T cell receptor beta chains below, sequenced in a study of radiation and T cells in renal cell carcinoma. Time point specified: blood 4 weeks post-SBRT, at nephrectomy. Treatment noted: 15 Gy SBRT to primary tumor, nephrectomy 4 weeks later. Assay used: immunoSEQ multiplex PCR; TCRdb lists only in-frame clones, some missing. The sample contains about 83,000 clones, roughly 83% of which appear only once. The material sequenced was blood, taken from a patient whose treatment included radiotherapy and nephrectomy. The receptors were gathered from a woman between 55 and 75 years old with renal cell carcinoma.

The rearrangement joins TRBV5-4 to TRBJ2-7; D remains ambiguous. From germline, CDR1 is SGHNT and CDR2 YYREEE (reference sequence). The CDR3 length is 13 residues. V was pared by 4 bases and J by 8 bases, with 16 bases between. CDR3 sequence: CASSNPIVDQQYF. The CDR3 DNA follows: TGTGCCAGCAGCAACCCTATAGTTGACCAGCAGTACTTC.

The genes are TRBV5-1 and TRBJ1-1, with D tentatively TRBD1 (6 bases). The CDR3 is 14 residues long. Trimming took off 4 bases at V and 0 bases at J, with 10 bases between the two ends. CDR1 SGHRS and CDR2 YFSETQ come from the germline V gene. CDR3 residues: CASSLTGMNTEAFF. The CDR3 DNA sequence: TGCGCCAGCAGCCTGACAGGCATGAACACTGAAGCTTTCTTT.

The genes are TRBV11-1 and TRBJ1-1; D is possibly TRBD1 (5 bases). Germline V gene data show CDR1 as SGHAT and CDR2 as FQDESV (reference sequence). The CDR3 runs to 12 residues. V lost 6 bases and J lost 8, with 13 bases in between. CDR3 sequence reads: CASSSRAGEAFF. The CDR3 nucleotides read TGTGCCAGCAGTTCAAGGGCAGGGGAAGCTTTCTTT.

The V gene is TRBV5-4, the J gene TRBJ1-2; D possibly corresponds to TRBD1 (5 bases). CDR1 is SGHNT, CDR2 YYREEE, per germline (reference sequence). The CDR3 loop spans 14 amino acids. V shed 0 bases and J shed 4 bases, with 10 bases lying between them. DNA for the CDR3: TGTGCCAGCAGCTTGGCCGACGGGGGCTATGGCTACACCTTC. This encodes CASSLADGGYGYTF.

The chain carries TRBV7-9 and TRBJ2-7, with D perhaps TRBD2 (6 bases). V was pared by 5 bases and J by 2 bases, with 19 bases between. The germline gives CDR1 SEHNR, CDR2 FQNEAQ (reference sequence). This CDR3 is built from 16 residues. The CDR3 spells CASSATWEASAYEQYF. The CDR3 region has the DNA TGTGCCAGCAGCGCGACCTGGGAGGCTAGCGCCTACGAGCAGTACTTC.

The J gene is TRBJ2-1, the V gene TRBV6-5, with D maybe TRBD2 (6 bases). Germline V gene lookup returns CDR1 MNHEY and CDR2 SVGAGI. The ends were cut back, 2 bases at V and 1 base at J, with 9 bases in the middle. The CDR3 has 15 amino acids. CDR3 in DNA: TGTGCCAGCAGTTACGTAGCGGATTCCTACAATGAGCAGTTCTTC. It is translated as CASSYVADSYNEQFF.

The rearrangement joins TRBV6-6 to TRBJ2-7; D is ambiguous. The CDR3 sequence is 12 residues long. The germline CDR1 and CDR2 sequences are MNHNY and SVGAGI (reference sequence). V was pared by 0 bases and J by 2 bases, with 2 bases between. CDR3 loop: CASSYSAYEQYF. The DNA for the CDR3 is TGTGCCAGCAGTTACTCCGCCTACGAGCAGTACTTC.

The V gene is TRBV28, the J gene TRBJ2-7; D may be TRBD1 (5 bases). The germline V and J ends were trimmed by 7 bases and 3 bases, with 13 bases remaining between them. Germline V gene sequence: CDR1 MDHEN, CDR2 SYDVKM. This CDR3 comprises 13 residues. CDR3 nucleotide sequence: TGTGCCAGCATTAAAAGGGGCCTCTACGAGCAGTACTTC. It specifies CASIKRGLYEQYF.

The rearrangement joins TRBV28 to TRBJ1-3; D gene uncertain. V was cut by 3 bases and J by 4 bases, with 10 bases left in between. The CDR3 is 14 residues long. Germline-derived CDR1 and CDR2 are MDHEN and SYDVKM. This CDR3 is CASSFGGYGNTIYF. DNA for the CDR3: TGTGCCAGCAGTTTCGGTGGATACGGAAACACCATATATTTT.

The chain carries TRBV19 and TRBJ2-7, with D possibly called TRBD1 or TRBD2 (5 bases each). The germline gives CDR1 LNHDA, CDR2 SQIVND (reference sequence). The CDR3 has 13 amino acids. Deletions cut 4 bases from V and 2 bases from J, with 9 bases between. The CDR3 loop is CASSRGNTYEQYF. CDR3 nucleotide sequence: TGTGCCAGTAGTAGGGGGAACACCTACGAGCAGTACTTC.

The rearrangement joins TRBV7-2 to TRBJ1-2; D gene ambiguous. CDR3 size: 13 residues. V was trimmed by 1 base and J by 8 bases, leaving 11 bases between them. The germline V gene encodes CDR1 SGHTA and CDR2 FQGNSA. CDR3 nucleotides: TGTGCCAGCAGCTTAGGTCTCGCGTGGGGCTACACCTTC. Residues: CASSLGLAWGYTF.

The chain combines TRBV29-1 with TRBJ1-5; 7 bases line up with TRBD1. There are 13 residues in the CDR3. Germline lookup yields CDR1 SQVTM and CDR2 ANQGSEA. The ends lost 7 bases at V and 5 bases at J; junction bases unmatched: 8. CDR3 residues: CSARDSRDQPQHF. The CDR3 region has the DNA TGCAGCGCCCGGGACAGTAGAGATCAGCCCCAGCATTTT. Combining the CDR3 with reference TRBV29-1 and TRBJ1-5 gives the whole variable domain SAVISQKPSRDICQRGTSLTIQCQVDSQVTMMFWYRQQPGQSLTLIATANQGSEATYESGFVIDKFPISRPNLTFSTLTVSNMSPEDSSIYLCSARDSRDQPQHFGDGTRLSIL.

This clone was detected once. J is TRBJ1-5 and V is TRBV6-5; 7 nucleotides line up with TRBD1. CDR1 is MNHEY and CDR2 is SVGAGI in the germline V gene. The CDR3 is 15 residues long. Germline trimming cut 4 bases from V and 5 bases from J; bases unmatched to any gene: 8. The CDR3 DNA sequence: TGTGCCAGCAGTTGGGGACGACAGGGAGATCAGCCCCAGCATTTT. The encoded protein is CASSWGRQGDQPQHF.

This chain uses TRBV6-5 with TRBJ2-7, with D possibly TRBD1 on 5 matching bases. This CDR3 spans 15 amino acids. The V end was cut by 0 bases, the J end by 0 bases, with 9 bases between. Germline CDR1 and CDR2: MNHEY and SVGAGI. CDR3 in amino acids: CASSYSGASSYEQYF. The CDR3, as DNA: TGTGCCAGCAGTTACTCAGGGGCGAGCTCCTACGAGCAGTACTTC.

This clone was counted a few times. Here the CDR3 reads CSVDRDTEAFF. CDR3 sequence (DNA): TGCAGCGTTGATAGGGACACTGAAGCTTTCTTT. J is TRBJ1-1 and V is TRBV29-1; D unresolved. Trimming removed 3 bases from V and 3 bases from J, with 5 bases in between. The CDR3 contains 11 residues. Germline CDR1 is SQVTM and CDR2 is ANQGSEA.

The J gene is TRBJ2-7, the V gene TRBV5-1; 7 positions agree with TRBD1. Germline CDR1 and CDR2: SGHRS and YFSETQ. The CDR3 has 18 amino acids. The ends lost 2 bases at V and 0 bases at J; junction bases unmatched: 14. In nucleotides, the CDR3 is TGCGCCAGCAGCTTAAGCCCTACAGGGGCTTGGAGCTCCTACGAGCAGTACTTC. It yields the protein CASSLSPTGAWSSYEQYF.

In nucleotides, the CDR3 is TGTGCCAGCAGCAAAGTCGGGGAAAGCAATCAGCCCCAGCATTTT. Translating it yields CASSKVGESNQPQHF. This chain joins TRBV21-1 and TRBJ1-5. TRBV21-1 is a listed pseudogene. CDR3 length: 15 residues.

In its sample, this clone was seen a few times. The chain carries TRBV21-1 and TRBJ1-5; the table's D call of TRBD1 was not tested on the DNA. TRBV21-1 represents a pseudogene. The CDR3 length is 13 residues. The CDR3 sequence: CASSHKLDQPQHF. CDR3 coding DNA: TGTGCCAGCAGCCACAAGTTGGATCAGCCCCAGCATTTT.